These 10 T cell receptor beta chains originate from one sample sequenced in a study of long-term antiretroviral therapy in people with HIV. Assay version v3.0 of immunoSEQ was used, and it was run at survey level. Sequencing used immunoSEQ multiplex PCR; TCRdb keeps in-frame clones, though not all of them. The sample shows around 30,000 clones, about 83% of them seen only once. Sequences were derived from unsorted PBMCs, sampled 0.4 years after starting antiretroviral therapy. Receptor source: a man aged 18 to 29 with HIV.

In its sample, this clone was seen a few times. The J gene is TRBJ1-2, the V gene TRBV7-6, with D possibly TRBD1 on 5 matching bases. CDR3 length equals 15 residues. Deletions cut 0 bases from V and 6 bases from J, with 14 bases between. Germline CDR1 SGHVS, CDR2 FNYEAQ. CDR3 DNA sequence: TGTGCCAGCAGCTTAGCAAGGGGAATTCAAGATGGCTACACCTTC. This sequence encodes CASSLARGIQDGYTF.

This clone occurred a few times. The chain recombines TRBV6-5 with TRBJ2-1, with 7 bases aligning to TRBD1. Germline loops: CDR1 MNHEY, CDR2 SVGAGI. Trimming removed 6 bases from V and 4 bases from J; junction bases left unmatched: 6. This CDR3 comprises 14 residues. The CDR3 DNA reads as TGTGCCAGCAGATTACAGGGGTTTTACAATGAGCAGTTCTTC. Protein product: CASRLQGFYNEQFF.

The chain joins TRBV2 to TRBJ1-2; 7 bases map to TRBD1. This CDR3 is built from 14 residues. Trimming at V came to 5 bases and at J to 4 bases, leaving 7 bases not matched to a gene. Germline lookup yields CDR1 SNHLY and CDR2 FYNNEI. CDR3 region: CASSPQGQGYGYTF. The DNA of the CDR3 is TGTGCCAGCAGTCCACAGGGGCAGGGCTATGGCTACACCTTC. The full variable domain, in which reference TRBV2 and TRBJ1-2 provide the parts outside the CDR3, is EPEVTQTPSHQVTQMGQEVILRCVPISNHLYFYWYRQILGQKVEFLVSFYNNEISEKSEIFDDQFSVERPDGSNFTLKIRSTKLEDSAMYFCASSPQGQGYGYTFGSGTRLTVV.

The chain employs TRBV25-1 and TRBJ2-7; D is unresolved. Between the trimmed V and J ends, which lost 4 bases and 3 bases, there was a span of 16 bases. The CDR3 loop spans 15 amino acids. Germline-derived CDR1 and CDR2 are MGHDK and SYGVNS. The chain's CDR3 is CASSVSQLPFYEQYF. CDR3 nucleotide sequence: TGTGCCAGCAGTGTCTCTCAACTACCCTTCTACGAGCAGTACTTC.

This clone has just one count. This chain links TRBV6-1 with TRBJ2-7; D remains unclear. V dropped 0 bases and J dropped 2 bases, with 14 bases sitting between them. The length of the CDR3 is 16 residues. Per germline, CDR1 MNHNS and CDR2 SASEGT. The CDR3 DNA is TGTGCCAGCAGTGAAGCGCGCGGTTCAGGACCCTACGAGCAGTACTTC. Translated: CASSEARGSGPYEQYF.

The count of this clone is one. The chain employs TRBV7-3 and TRBJ1-1; 7 positions agree with TRBD1. V was pared by 2 bases and J by 10 bases, with 4 bases of the junction left unmatched. The V gene's germline CDR1 is SGHTA and CDR2 FQGTGA. The CDR3 has 12 amino acids. CDR3 sequence reads: CASSLGTGVAFF. The CDR3 bases are TGTGCCAGCAGCTTAGGAACAGGGGTAGCTTTCTTT.

V gene TRBV4-1 combines with J gene TRBJ2-5; tentatively, D is TRBD2 (5 bases). Germline V gene lookup returns CDR1 MGHRA and CDR2 YSYEKL. The CDR3 loop spans 13 amino acids. Trimming took off 0 bases at V and 4 bases at J, with 6 bases between the two ends. CDR3 DNA: TGCGCCAGCAGCCAAGAAGGGAGAGAGACCCAGTACTTC. This gives the protein CASSQEGRETQYF.

The rearrangement links TRBV4-1 to TRBJ2-7; D possibly uses TRBD1 or TRBD2 (5 bases each). Germline CDR1 MGHRA, CDR2 YSYEKL. V lost 1 base and J lost 2, with 9 bases in between. The CDR3 contains 14 residues. CDR3 loop: CASSQVRGPYEQYF. For the CDR3, the DNA is TGCGCCAGCAGCCAAGTCCGGGGCCCCTACGAGCAGTACTTC.

The genes are TRBV6-1 and TRBJ2-7; D gene ambiguous. With 1 base removed from V and 3 bases from J, the gap between germline ends came to 10 bases. The germline V gene encodes CDR1 MNHNS and CDR2 SASEGT. This CDR3 contains 14 residues. The CDR3 reads CASSEVSRNYEQYF. The CDR3 DNA reads as TGTGCCAGCAGTGAAGTATCCCGGAACTACGAGCAGTACTTC.

This chain connects TRBV4-1 to TRBJ2-3, with D hard to call. Germline CDR1 reads MGHRA; CDR2 reads YSYEKL. This CDR3 has 15 amino acids. The ends were cut back, 1 base at V and 6 bases at J, with 14 bases in the middle. The CDR3 DNA reads as TGCGCCAGCAGCCAAGCGTACCTTCCACAGGATACGCAGTATTTT. It is translated as CASSQAYLPQDTQYF.